The T cell receptor (beta chain) described here comes from a study of cytomegalovirus exposure and HLA in healthy donors. It was with 60 Vbeta and 13 Jbeta primers that the PCR ran. The protocol was immunoSEQ multiplex PCR, while the TCRdb copy is restricted to in-frame clones and leaves out a portion. This table has about 110,000 clones, roughly 80% appearing once. Germline V gives CDR1 MGHRA, CDR2 YSYEKL. V was cut by 1 base and J by 1 base, with 19 bases left in between. The CDR3 loop spans 18 amino acids. This sequence joins TRBV4-1 and TRBJ2-5; tentatively, D is TRBD2 (7 bases). This TCR was sampled from a man aged 35 to 55 in good health and CMV-seronegative. Sequenced material: PBMCs. CDR3 sequence reads: CASSQAFKGGGGQETQYF. CDR3 coding DNA: TGCGCCAGCAGCCAAGCCTTTAAAGGGGGGGGTGGCCAAGAGACCCAGTACTTC.